The 9 T cell receptor beta chains below all came from one sample that was sequenced in a study of T-cell reconstitution after alpha-beta-depleted transplantation in children. Construction of the TCRbeta library involved unique molecular identifiers. TCRdb re-derived calls from the PCR reads in MiXCR, one entry per CDR3 protein. The table has over 400,000 distinct CDR3 sequences, roughly an eighth seen once. The sample consisted of PBMCs from the stem cell graft donor, taken from the stem cell graft. These receptors came from a human donor who donated a stem cell graft to a child with combined immunodeficiency.

The chain links TRBV5-1 to TRBJ2-7; D is uncertain. The V end was cut by 0 bases, the J end by 3 bases, with 10 bases between. CDR3 length: 14 residues. The germline V gene encodes CDR1 SGHRS and CDR2 YFSETQ. CDR3 in DNA: TGCGCCAGCAGCTTGGCCTTGCGGCTCTACGAGCAGTACTTC. Its translation is CASSLALRLYEQYF. Full variable domain (missing parts from reference TRBV5-1 and TRBJ2-7): KAGVTQTPRYLIKTRGQQVTLSCSPISGHRSVSWYQQTPGQGLQFLFEYFSETQRNKGNFPGRFSGRQFSNSRSEMNVSTLELGDSALYLCASSLALRLYEQYFGPGTRLTVT.

The chain joins TRBV12-3 or TRBV12-4 to TRBJ1-5; no clear D gene. The CDR3 covers 13 residues. V gave up 5 bases and J gave up 5 bases, with 10 bases separating them. CDR3 bases: TGTGCCAGCAGTCCAAACTACCATCAGCCCCAGCATTTT. Translation gives CASSPNYHQPQHF.

This clonotype was seen only a few times. The V and J genes are TRBV7-8 and TRBJ1-2; 7 bases line up with TRBD1. The V and J ends lost 1 base and 1 base, in that order; junction bases with no gene match: 9. The CDR3 contains 17 residues. Per the germline V gene, CDR1 is SGHVS and CDR2 is FQNEAQ. The CDR3 nucleotides read TGTGCCAGCAGCTTAGGATCGGGGACAGCCTTTAACTATGGCTACACCTTC. Translation gives CASSLGSGTAFNYGYTF.

The chain joins TRBV27 to TRBJ2-1, with TRBD2 matching 10 bases. The CDR3 sequence is 15 residues long. V shed 4 bases, J shed 8 bases, and the junction held 8 bases outside the gene matches. The germline CDR1 and CDR2 sequences are MNHEY and SMNVEV (reference sequence). The CDR3 DNA follows: TGTGCCAGCAGTTCCCAGCGGGGGGGCATCGATGAGCAGTTCTTC. Amino acid sequence: CASSSQRGGIDEQFF.

This clonotype was detected only a few times. The CDR3 sequence is CSVDTVGGGYTQYF. The CDR3 DNA follows: TGCAGCGTGGACACGGTAGGGGGCGGCTATACGCAGTATTTT. The chain couples TRBV29-1 to TRBJ2-3, with 7 bases matching TRBD1. The length of the CDR3 is 14 residues. Unmatched junction bases numbered 13, after V lost 6 bases and J lost 7 bases. CDR1 is SQVTM and CDR2 is ANQGSEA in the germline V gene.

J is TRBJ1-2 and V is TRBV28; TRBD1 might be the D (5 bases). CDR1 is MDHEN, CDR2 SYDVKM, per germline. V dropped 3 bases and J dropped 2 bases, with 19 bases sitting between them. This CDR3 region has 17 residues. CDR3 DNA: TGTGCCAGCAGTTTCGGTCGGGATTTGGGGGGAAACTATGGCTACACCTTC. Protein: CASSFGRDLGGNYGYTF.

In nucleotides, the CDR3 is TGTGCCAGCAGCTTCGGGGGGCGAGGCTCCTACAATGAGCAGTTCTTC. Translation gives CASSFGGRGSYNEQFF. The gene calls are TRBV7-9 and TRBJ2-1, with D possibly TRBD2 on 7 matching bases. V was clipped by 3 bases and J by 0 bases, with 12 bases between them. The CDR3 sequence is 16 residues long. CDR1 SEHNR and CDR2 FQNEAQ come from the germline V gene (reference sequence).

The rearrangement links TRBV27 to TRBJ2-7; D not certain. Germline CDR1 MNHEY, CDR2 SMNVEV (reference sequence). CDR3 size: 13 residues. The V end was cut by 1 base, the J end by 6 bases, with 10 bases between. The CDR3 region is CASSLWTGAEQYF. In nucleotides, the CDR3 is TGTGCCAGCAGTTTATGGACGGGTGCCGAGCAGTACTTC.

This rearrangement joins TRBV30 to TRBJ2-3; D may be TRBD2 (6 bases). The CDR3 loop spans 14 amino acids. Between the trimmed V and J ends, which lost 3 bases and 2 bases, there was a span of 12 bases. CDR1 is GTSNPN, CDR2 SVGIG, per germline (reference sequence). CDR3 region: CAWRPGSYTDTQYF. CDR3 DNA sequence: TGTGCCTGGAGGCCCGGGAGTTACACAGATACGCAGTATTTT.